The present T cell receptor beta chain was sequenced within a study of cytomegalovirus exposure and HLA in healthy donors. On the study more broadly: Genotyping of 300 to 450 donors showed that 80% to 85% belonged to the Caucasian-associated ancestry cluster.

Regarding the study as a whole: Productive status was seen about 90% or about 30% of the time for most TCR beta V segments in an earlier analysis. Rarity held for most TCR sequences, but there were some public TCRs that occurred in many donors.

To note about this clone: Its antigen remains unknown.

13 Jbeta primers and 60 Vbeta primers were used for the PCR. Produced via immunoSEQ multiplex PCR; TCRdb's table is partial and in-frame only. The sample has more than 150,000 clones; 80% to 85% are singletons. CDR1 is MNHEY, CDR2 SMNVEV, per germline (reference sequence). The CDR3 totals 14 residues. Trimming cost V 6 bases and J 4 bases, with 15 bases left between them. Sample: PBMCs. The chain combines TRBV27 with TRBJ1-2; no firm D call. The sequence was obtained from a man aged 50 or older in good health and CMV-seronegative. The CDR3 nucleotides read TGTGCCAGCAGGGCCGCCCTCGGGAGCTATGGCTACACCTTC. It yields the protein CASRAALGSYGYTF.